Shown below are 31 T cell receptor beta chains from a single sample sequenced in a study of Ad26.COV2.S vaccination and SARS-CoV-2 variants. The protocol was immunoSEQ multiplex PCR, while the TCRdb copy is restricted to in-frame clones and leaves out a portion. The sample holds 350,000 to 450,000 clones, around 87% seen once. Treatment: 19 received Ad26.COV2.S at low or high dose, single or two shots; 5 received placebo; per-sample allocation not given. The samples date from day 63 after the first vaccine or placebo injection. Here the sequenced sample was peripheral blood, taken in a trial of Ad26.COV2.S vaccine versus placebo. These receptors were collected from a person between 18 and 59 years old who received the Ad26.COV2.S COVID-19 vaccine or a placebo.

This clone was observed a handful of times. V is TRBV4-3 and J is TRBJ2-3, with 12 bases matching TRBD2. The CDR3 is 16 residues long. Per the germline V gene, CDR1 is LGHNA and CDR2 is YSLEER. J gave up 4 bases and V 0 bases, and 2 bases lay outside the gene matches. CDR3 amino acids: CASSQDPSGGADTQYF. Here the CDR3 DNA reads TGCGCCAGCAGCCAAGATCCTAGCGGGGGGGCAGATACGCAGTATTTT.

The sample holds one count of this clone. The chain has TRBV12-3 or TRBV12-4 and TRBJ2-7; D uncertain. The CDR3 is 12 amino acids. Trimming removed 7 bases from V and 2 bases from J, with 9 bases in between. The CDR3 reads CASMTRTYEQYF. The CDR3, as DNA: TGTGCCAGCATGACGCGAACCTACGAGCAGTACTTC.

The chain employs TRBV14 and TRBJ1-1, with a tentative D call TRBD1 (6 bases). V was cut by 6 bases and J by 3 bases, with 11 bases left in between. The CDR3 consists of 13 residues. The V gene's germline CDR1 is SGHDN and CDR2 FVKESK. CDR3 sequence reads: CASSWGRDTEAFF. The CDR3 nucleotides are TGTGCCAGCAGTTGGGGGCGGGACACTGAAGCTTTCTTT.

The V call is TRBV9, the J call TRBJ2-1; unclear D gene. From germline, CDR1 is SGDLS and CDR2 YYNGEE. V lost 2 bases and J 8 bases, leaving 5 bases between the germline ends. The CDR3 contains 11 residues. This chain's CDR3 is CASSVSDEQFF. Here the CDR3 DNA reads TGTGCCAGCAGCGTCTCAGATGAGCAGTTCTTC. The variable domain in full, with the rest retrieved from reference TRBV9 and TRBJ2-1, is DSGVTQTPKHLITATGQRVTLRCSPRSGDLSVYWYQQSLDQGLQFLIQYYNGEERAKGNILERFSAQQFPDLHSELNLSSLELGDSALYFCASSVSDEQFFGPGTRLTVL.

The gene calls are TRBV11-2 and TRBJ1-6, with 8 bases fitting TRBD1. Per the germline V gene, CDR1 is SGHAT and CDR2 is FQNNGV. V gave up 5 bases and J gave up 9 bases; unmatched junction bases: 6. This CDR3 has 14 amino acids. Written as DNA, the CDR3 is TGTGCCAGCAGCACGCAGGGGGCGGTTTCACCCCTCCACTTT. The encoded protein is CASSTQGAVSPLHF.

The chain joins TRBV30 to TRBJ1-3; D might be TRBD1 (5 bases). V lost 4 bases and J 0 bases, leaving 13 bases between the germline ends. Germline loops: CDR1 GTSNPN, CDR2 SVGIG (reference sequence). The CDR3 runs 15 residues. The CDR3 is CAWNLGHSSGNTIYF. DNA of the CDR3: TGTGCCTGGAACCTTGGACATAGCTCTGGAAACACCATATATTTT.

The genes are TRBV29-1 and TRBJ2-3, with TRBD1 matching 11 bases. Germline V CDR1 and CDR2: SQVTM, ANQGSEA. V dropped 5 bases and J dropped 10; count of bases not matched to a gene: 17. This CDR3 is 16 amino acids long. The chain's CDR3 is CSVQWTGGIMSGAQYF. The CDR3 nucleotides are TGCAGCGTTCAATGGACAGGGGGCATCATGAGTGGGGCGCAGTATTTT.

The chain employs TRBV11-2 and TRBJ1-4; D remains ambiguous. This CDR3 has 14 amino acids. Deletions cut 3 bases from V and 4 bases from J, with 9 bases between. Germline lookup yields CDR1 SGHAT and CDR2 FQNNGV. The CDR3: CASSLERNNEKLFF. CDR3 bases: TGTGCCAGCAGCTTGGAAAGGAATAATGAAAAACTGTTTTTT.

The gene calls are TRBV7-9 and TRBJ2-7, with D unresolved. Trimming removed 4 bases from V and 3 bases from J, with 16 bases in between. Germline-derived CDR1 and CDR2 are SEHNR and FQNEAQ (reference sequence). The CDR3 has 15 residues. CDR3 sequence: CASSSTQRINYEQYF. The DNA of the CDR3 is TGTGCCAGCAGCTCAACACAGAGAATTAACTACGAGCAGTACTTC. Based on the CDR3 plus reference TRBV7-9 and TRBJ2-7, the full variable domain is DTGVSQNPRHKITKRGQNVTFRCDPISEHNRLYWYRQTLGQGPEFLTYFQNEAQLEKSRLLSDRFSAERPKGSFSTLEIQRTEQGDSAMYLCASSSTQRINYEQYFGPGTRLTVT.

The J gene is TRBJ2-7, the V gene TRBV7-8, with no clear D. The germline gives CDR1 SGHVS, CDR2 FQNEAQ. V lost 5 bases and J lost 3, with 17 bases in between. The CDR3 is 15 residues long. CDR3 amino acids: CASSGILLTNYEQYF. In DNA form, the CDR3 reads TGTGCCAGCAGCGGGATTCTCTTGACGAACTACGAGCAGTACTTC.

V and J are TRBV19 and TRBJ2-7, with D perhaps matching TRBD2 (5 bases). V was cut by 5 bases and J by 6 bases, with 8 bases left in between. This CDR3 spans 11 amino acids. CDR1 and CDR2 from the germline V gene are LNHDA and SQIVND (reference sequence). CDR3 residues: CASSSEAEQYF. The CDR3 DNA reads TGTGCCAGTAGTTCGGAGGCCGAGCAGTACTTC.

The chain has TRBV30 and TRBJ1-1; TRBD1 is a possible D gene (5 bases). This CDR3 spans 12 amino acids. Per germline, CDR1 GTSNPN and CDR2 SVGIG (reference sequence). Trimming removed 0 bases from V and 8 bases from J, with 10 bases in between. CDR3 residues: CAWSVPPGEAFF. The DNA for the CDR3 is TGTGCCTGGAGTGTACCTCCAGGGGAAGCTTTCTTT.

The V and J genes are TRBV7-2 and TRBJ1-5; 7 bases line up with TRBD1. The V gene's germline CDR1 is SGHTA and CDR2 FQGNSA. This CDR3 has 13 amino acids. V shed 6 bases, J shed 6 bases, and the junction held 5 bases outside the gene matches. This chain's CDR3 is CASRSGTAQPQHF. The CDR3 nucleotides read TGTGCCAGCAGGTCCGGGACAGCTCAGCCCCAGCATTTT.

Only a few counts were recorded for this clone. This sequence joins TRBV11-2 and TRBJ2-5, with a possible D match to TRBD2 (5 bases). CDR1 is SGHAT, CDR2 FQNNGV, per germline. The germline V and J ends were trimmed by 5 bases and 5 bases, with 21 bases remaining between them. The CDR3 length is 16 residues. CDR3 DNA sequence: TGTGCCAGCAGCCCCACCCGGCTAGCAAGCACTGAGACCCAGTACTTC. Translating gives CASSPTRLASTETQYF.

This sequence joins TRBV10-3 and TRBJ1-5, with TRBD1 identical over 7 bases. V lost 0 bases, J lost 4 bases, and 3 bases stayed unmatched. Per germline, CDR1 ENHRY and CDR2 SYGVKD. This CDR3 has 15 residues. In nucleotides, the CDR3 is TGTGCCATCAGTGAGTCCGACAGGGAGAATCAGCCCCAGCATTTT. It yields the protein CAISESDRENQPQHF.

This clone was seen a handful of times. The V call is TRBV15, the J call TRBJ1-2; a weak D match, TRBD1 (5 bases). Trimming removed 3 bases at V and 5 bases at J, with 10 bases between. The CDR3 covers 13 residues. Germline V CDR1 and CDR2: LNHNV, YYDKDF (reference sequence). The CDR3 region is CATSSGGSYGYTF. The DNA for the CDR3 is TGTGCCACCAGCAGTGGGGGATCGTATGGCTACACCTTC.

The chain has TRBV4-1 and TRBJ2-7, with D unresolved. Trimming took 0 bases from V and 2 from J, leaving 14 bases between them. This CDR3 contains 16 residues. The germline V gene encodes CDR1 MGHRA and CDR2 YSYEKL. This CDR3 reads CASSQDFRTATYEQYF. The CDR3 region has the DNA TGCGCCAGCAGCCAAGATTTTAGGACGGCAACCTACGAGCAGTACTTC.

This sequence joins TRBV20-1 and TRBJ1-2; 7 bases agree with TRBD1. V lost 6 bases and J lost 9; bases outside the gene matches: 4. CDR1 is DFQATT, CDR2 SNEGSKA, per germline (reference sequence). CDR3 length: 10 residues. Written as DNA, the CDR3 is TGCAGTGCCGGGACAGATCGCTACACCTTC. It specifies CSAGTDRYTF.

The chain joins TRBV7-2 to TRBJ1-1, with 7 nucleotides matching TRBD1. The V segment lost 5 bases and the J segment 10 bases; nucleotides outside the gene matches: 7. The germline gives CDR1 SGHTA, CDR2 FQGNSA. The CDR3 loop spans 12 amino acids. Here the CDR3 reads CASSVTGVGAFF. Written as DNA, the CDR3 is TGTGCCAGCAGCGTTACAGGGGTCGGAGCTTTCTTT.

This chain connects TRBV6-5 to TRBJ1-1; 7 bases line up with TRBD1. The trim removed 3 bases at V and 4 bases at J, leaving 5 bases unmatched. CDR3 size: 14 residues. Germline-derived CDR1 and CDR2 are MNHEY and SVGAGI. DNA of the CDR3: TGTGCCAGCAGTTATCCTGGACAGGTCACTGAAGCTTTCTTT. It encodes CASSYPGQVTEAFF.

The genes are TRBV30 and TRBJ2-3; the D call may be TRBD1 or TRBD2 (5 bases each). The CDR3 extends over 14 amino acids. V lost 4 bases to trimming and J lost 1 base, with 12 bases between them. The germline V gene has CDR1 GTSNPN and CDR2 SVGIG (reference sequence). CDR3 nucleotide sequence: TGTGCCTGGATGATGGGACGCGGCACAGATACGCAGTATTTT. This codes for CAWMMGRGTDTQYF.

The chain uses TRBV30 and TRBJ1-2, with D perhaps TRBD1 (5 bases). The CDR3 runs 13 residues. Germline-derived CDR1 and CDR2 are GTSNPN and SVGIG (reference sequence). V shed 6 bases and J shed 8 bases, with 19 bases lying between them. CDR3 sequence: CACPGHDEVGYTF. In DNA form, the CDR3 reads TGTGCCTGTCCGGGGCATGATGAAGTGGGCTACACCTTC.

V and J are TRBV21-1 and TRBJ2-3; the D call of TRBD2 is as the table states it, not checked on the DNA. TRBV21-1 corresponds to a pseudogene. CDR3 length: 15 residues. CDR3 sequence: CASRTSGGSTDTQYF. The CDR3 bases are TGTGCCAGCAGAACTAGCGGGGGGAGCACAGATACGCAGTATTTT.

The V gene is TRBV7-8, the J gene TRBJ2-5; D gene unclear. CDR3 size: 15 residues. V was trimmed by 5 bases and J by 1 base, leaving 14 bases between them. Germline CDR1 SGHVS, CDR2 FQNEAQ. The CDR3 sequence: CASSPSFQAQETQYF. The CDR3 DNA is TGTGCCAGCAGCCCGTCCTTCCAGGCCCAAGAGACCCAGTACTTC.

The chain recombines TRBV4-1 with TRBJ1-6, with D unclear. V lost 8 bases to trimming and J lost 7 bases, with 12 bases between them. From germline, CDR1 is MGHRA and CDR2 YSYEKL. The CDR3 contains 13 residues. DNA for the CDR3: TGCGCCAGCTCTCCGATAGGGAATTCACCCCTCCACTTT. Protein sequence: CASSPIGNSPLHF.

J is TRBJ1-4 and V is TRBV25-1; D gene ambiguous. CDR3 length equals 14 residues. Germline loops: CDR1 MGHDK, CDR2 SYGVNS. Deletions cut 3 bases from V and 7 bases from J, with 12 bases between. The CDR3: CASSDQGEGEKLFF. CDR3 nucleotide sequence: TGTGCCAGCAGTGATCAAGGTGAGGGTGAAAAACTGTTTTTT.

J is TRBJ1-1 and V is TRBV5-4; 8 bases fit TRBD1. Per germline, CDR1 SGHNT and CDR2 YYREEE (reference sequence). The CDR3 is 15 amino acids. V shed 2 bases, J shed 4 bases, and the junction held 7 bases outside the gene matches. In DNA, the CDR3 is TGTGCCAGCAGCTTAGATGAAACAGGGGGCACTGAAGCTTTCTTT. Translating it yields CASSLDETGGTEAFF.

This clone has only one observation. Written as DNA, the CDR3 is TGTGCCACCAGCCTACCGGGCCACTCCAAAAACATTCAGTACTTC. It translates to CATSLPGHSKNIQYF. The gene calls are TRBV15 and TRBJ2-4; D unresolved. The CDR3 has 15 amino acids. Germline V gene sequence: CDR1 LNHNV, CDR2 YYDKDF (reference sequence). V lost 5 bases and J 2 bases, leaving 13 bases between the germline ends.

The V gene is TRBV7-3, the J gene TRBJ2-1; 7 bases match TRBD1. The CDR3 is 13 amino acids. J lost 7 bases, V lost 6 bases, and 6 bases had no gene match. Germline-derived CDR1 and CDR2 are SGHTA and FQGTGA. The CDR3 nucleotides are TGTGCCAGCAGTTCGGGACAGAGGAATGAGCAGTTCTTC. Translation gives CASSSGQRNEQFF.

The CDR3 DNA follows: TGTGCCAGCAGTTACTCAGGTCAGCCCCAGCATTTT. Amino acid sequence: CASSYSGQPQHF. This chain links TRBV6-2 or TRBV6-3 with TRBJ1-5, with no clear D. Germline-derived CDR1 and CDR2 are MNHEY and SVGEGT. Trimming shortened V by 0 bases and J by 6 bases, and 3 bases separated the two germline ends. The CDR3 sequence is 12 residues long.

V and J are TRBV6-6 and TRBJ1-3, with D unresolved. The germline V gene has CDR1 MNHNY and CDR2 SVGAGI (reference sequence). The CDR3 spans 16 residues. Between the trimmed V and J ends, which lost 6 bases and 1 base, there was a span of 16 bases. CDR3: CASSSTNGISGNTIYF. The CDR3 DNA reads as TGTGCCAGCAGCAGTACGAACGGAATTTCTGGAAACACCATATATTTT.